Below are 18 T cell receptor beta chains sequenced from a single sample in a study of blood T cell repertoires in COVID-19. Profiling relied on immunoSEQ multiplex PCR, and the TCRdb table lists in-frame clones only, not all of them. The table has roughly 280,000 clones, roughly 91% seen once. Material for sequencing was PBMCs or T cells enriched from blood (not recorded which). The receptors here all came from a woman aged 60-75 years who had recovered from COVID-19.

A word on this clone: This CDR3 is also generated by other DNA sequences in the sample. V and J are TRBV28 and TRBJ1-5; unclear D gene. The germline V gene encodes CDR1 MDHEN and CDR2 SYDVKM. The CDR3 extends over 14 amino acids. V lost 3 bases, J lost 0 bases, and 6 bases lay in between. In DNA, the CDR3 is TGTGCCAGCAGTTTCCAGAATAGCAATCAGCCCCAGCATTTT. Residues: CASSFQNSNQPQHF.

This sequence joins TRBV4-1 and TRBJ2-7; perhaps TRBD2 as D (5 bases). This CDR3 contains 13 residues. Trimming cost V 1 base and J 3 bases, with 7 bases left between them. Germline loops: CDR1 MGHRA, CDR2 YSYEKL. The CDR3 bases are TGCGCCAGCAGCCAAGGCACTAGCTACGAGCAGTACTTC. Its translation: CASSQGTSYEQYF.

This rearrangement joins TRBV11-3 to TRBJ1-1; D is undetermined. The CDR3 consists of 14 residues. Germline loops: CDR1 SGHNT, CDR2 YENEEA. V gave up 1 base and J gave up 1 base, with 7 bases separating them. The CDR3 nucleotides are TGTGCCAGCAGCTTAGGGAGAGCGAACACTGAAGCTTTCTTT. Translated, it gives CASSLGRANTEAFF. Together with reference TRBV11-3 and TRBJ1-1, the CDR3 gives the full variable domain: EAGVVQSPRYKIIEKKQPVAFWCNPISGHNTLYWYLQNLGQGPELLIRYENEEAVDDSQLPKDRFSAERLKGVDSTLKIQPAELGDSAVYLCASSLGRANTEAFFGQGTRLTVV.

The chain recombines TRBV5-1 with TRBJ2-1, with 12 bases fitting TRBD1. V lost 4 bases, J lost 8 bases, and 4 bases stayed unmatched. Germline V gives CDR1 SGHRS, CDR2 YFSETQ. This CDR3 spans 14 amino acids. CDR3 sequence: CASSPGQGAYEQFF. The CDR3 nucleotides read TGCGCCAGCAGCCCGGGACAGGGGGCGTATGAGCAGTTCTTC. Drawing the rest from reference TRBV5-1 and TRBJ2-1, the complete variable domain is KAGVTQTPRYLIKTRGQQVTLSCSPISGHRSVSWYQQTPGQGLQFLFEYFSETQRNKGNFPGRFSGRQFSNSRSEMNVSTLELGDSALYLCASSPGQGAYEQFFGPGTRLTVL.

This sequence joins TRBV11-3 and TRBJ1-1; 8 positions agree with TRBD1. Per the germline V gene, CDR1 is SGHNT and CDR2 is YENEEA. V lost 0 bases, J lost 1 base, and 7 bases stayed unmatched. This CDR3 is built from 17 residues. Here the CDR3 reads CASSLDPRRGRNTEAFF. For the CDR3, the DNA is TGTGCCAGCAGCTTAGACCCCCGCAGGGGGCGGAACACTGAAGCTTTCTTT.

The V call is TRBV10-3, the J call TRBJ2-2, with 11 positions matching TRBD2. V lost 5 bases, J lost 3 bases, and 2 bases stayed unmatched. Germline V lookup: CDR1 ENHRY, CDR2 SYGVKD. The CDR3 is 15 residues long. The CDR3 here is CAISLAGGDTGELFF. The CDR3 DNA reads TGTGCCATCAGTTTAGCGGGAGGGGACACCGGGGAGCTGTTTTTT.

V usage is TRBV27 and J usage is TRBJ1-2; TRBD1 might be the D (6 bases). The germline CDR1 and CDR2 sequences are MNHEY and SMNVEV (reference sequence). Trimming stripped 7 bases from V and 3 bases from J, with 15 bases between. The CDR3 extends over 14 amino acids. The CDR3: CASKREQGDYGYTF. In DNA form, the CDR3 reads TGTGCCAGCAAACGAGAACAGGGAGACTATGGCTACACCTTC.

The chain uses TRBV13 and TRBJ1-4; D gene ambiguous. The germline CDR1 and CDR2 sequences are PRHDT and FYEKMQ (reference sequence). Trimming left V 2 bases short and J 7 bases short, with 8 bases between. This CDR3 contains 13 residues. The CDR3, as DNA: TGTGCCAGCAGCTTATATGAGGGTGAAAAACTGTTTTTT. Residues: CASSLYEGEKLFF. The full variable domain, with the rest looked up from reference TRBV13 and TRBJ1-4, is AAGVIQSPRHLIKEKRETATLKCYPIPRHDTVYWYQQGPGQDPQFLISFYEKMQSDKGSIPDRFSAQQFSDYHSELNMSSLELGDSALYFCASSLYEGEKLFFGSGTQLSVL.

The chain recombines TRBV27 with TRBJ2-5; a weak D match, TRBD2 (5 bases). This CDR3 is 20 amino acids long. V lost 5 bases and J lost 4, with 32 bases in between. Germline assignment: CDR1 MNHEY and CDR2 SMNVEV (reference sequence). This CDR3 reads CASSTIPPRGSSGNRETQYF. The CDR3 nucleotides are TGTGCCAGCAGTACGATACCGCCCAGAGGTTCTTCGGGGAATCGAGAGACCCAGTACTTC.

This clone was counted a few times. The CDR3 nucleotides are TGTGCCAGCAGCTTATCCAGGGGGTGGGGAAACACCATATATTTT. Translated: CASSLSRGWGNTIYF. The chain is built from TRBV7-2 and TRBJ1-3, with TRBD1 matching over 7 bases. V lost 2 bases, J lost 4 bases, and 5 bases stayed unmatched. CDR1 and CDR2 from the germline V gene are SGHTA and FQGNSA. The CDR3 length is 15 residues.

This chain uses TRBV6-5 with TRBJ1-6; D is possibly TRBD1 (5 bases). Germline V gene data show CDR1 as MNHEY and CDR2 as SVGAGI. V shed 8 bases and J shed 9 bases, with 14 bases lying between them. The CDR3 extends over 13 amino acids. The CDR3 DNA is TGTGCCAGCCAGGGTAGCCCATTTTCACCCCTCCACTTT. This encodes CASQGSPFSPLHF.

The chain recombines TRBV6-5 with TRBJ2-7, with 7 bases identical to TRBD1. CDR3 length: 15 amino acids. The germline V gene has CDR1 MNHEY and CDR2 SVGAGI. V trimming: 7 bases; J trimming: 7 bases; junction bases outside the gene matches: 16. CDR3 bases: TGTGCCAGCACCGAAATGACGGGACAGCTGGGAGAGCAGTACTTC. It is translated as CASTEMTGQLGEQYF.

This clone was seen a single time. This sequence joins TRBV6-5 and TRBJ2-1; D is perhaps TRBD2 (6 bases). This CDR3 comprises 16 residues. V was trimmed by 4 bases and J by 4 bases, leaving 17 bases between them. CDR1 and CDR2 from the germline V gene are MNHEY and SVGAGI. The CDR3 coding sequence is TGTGCCAGCAGTTCCACGCTCCAGCGGGCTTACAATGAGCAGTTCTTC. Encoded protein: CASSSTLQRAYNEQFF.

This CDR3 reads CASRPRDRVSDTQYF. CDR3 in DNA: TGTGCCAGCAGACCCCGGGACAGGGTGAGCGATACGCAGTATTTT. The chain couples TRBV6-5 to TRBJ2-3, with 9 bases aligning to TRBD1. J was trimmed by 6 bases and V by 6 bases; bases with no gene match: 10. The germline V gene has CDR1 MNHEY and CDR2 SVGAGI. The CDR3 has 15 amino acids.

Points on this clone: The same CDR3 is also encoded by other DNA sequences in this sample. The chain carries TRBV28 and TRBJ1-2; a possible D gene is TRBD1 (6 bases). Trimming removed 4 bases from V and 7 bases from J, with 13 bases in between. The germline CDR1 and CDR2 sequences are MDHEN and SYDVKM. This CDR3 has 13 residues. The CDR3 DNA reads TGTGCCAGCAGTTCGAATCAGGGGTCTGGCTACACCTTC. As protein: CASSSNQGSGYTF.

V is TRBV7-2 and J is TRBJ2-3; 7 bases line up with TRBD2. CDR3 length equals 16 residues. Per germline, CDR1 SGHTA and CDR2 FQGNSA. V dropped 2 bases and J dropped 3; count of bases not matched to a gene: 8. This chain's CDR3 is CASSLQAGLATDTQYF. CDR3 DNA sequence: TGTGCCAGCAGCTTACAAGCGGGACTTGCAACAGATACGCAGTATTTT.

This clone showed up just once. The chain uses TRBV9 and TRBJ2-1, with 9 bases matching TRBD2. This CDR3 has 15 amino acids. V was pared by 0 bases and J by 9 bases, with 7 bases of the junction left unmatched. CDR1 and CDR2 from the germline V gene are SGDLS and YYNGEE. CDR3: CASSVEASGAGEQFF. CDR3 nucleotides: TGTGCCAGCAGCGTAGAGGCTAGCGGGGCGGGTGAGCAGTTCTTC.

The chain uses TRBV6-5 and TRBJ1-4, with 7 bases aligning to TRBD1. The CDR3 spans 14 residues. Germline V gives CDR1 MNHEY, CDR2 SVGAGI. V lost 4 bases to trimming and J lost 8 bases; unmatched junction nucleotides: 7. CDR3 DNA sequence: TGTGCCAGCAGTTCCCGACAGGGAGGAGAAAAACTGTTTTTT. The encoded protein is CASSSRQGGEKLFF.